This T cell receptor (beta chain) was identified during a study of T cell repertoires in cytomegalovirus infection. Turning to the study itself: Public signatures in TCR beta pointed to CMV infection and matching HLA type.

Study-wide points: Dominant in the ex vivo response were TCR beta clonotypes restricted by HLA-C and specific for CMV. Summed frequency of public TCR beta families distinguished CMV carriers with the relevant HLA.

Using its own MiXCR run on the reads, TCRdb lists one record per CDR3 protein. The data hold more than 250,000 distinct CDR3 sequences, with approximately 14% observed a single time. This clonotype was seen repeatedly, ten times or more. The target antigen is unknown. The TCR sequence derives from a human donor in good health (CMV status not recorded). Some clones in this sample may be carry-over from other donors' samples. The sample consisted of PBMCs.

The CDR3 nucleotides are TGTGCCAGCACCAGAGGACAGGAGAGCACTGAAGCTTTCTTT. Protein sequence: CASTRGQESTEAFF. This rearrangement joins TRBV12-3 or TRBV12-4 to TRBJ1-1; TRBD1 agrees at 7 bases. V trimming: 7 bases; J trimming: 4 bases; junction bases outside the gene matches: 9. The CDR3 spans 14 residues.